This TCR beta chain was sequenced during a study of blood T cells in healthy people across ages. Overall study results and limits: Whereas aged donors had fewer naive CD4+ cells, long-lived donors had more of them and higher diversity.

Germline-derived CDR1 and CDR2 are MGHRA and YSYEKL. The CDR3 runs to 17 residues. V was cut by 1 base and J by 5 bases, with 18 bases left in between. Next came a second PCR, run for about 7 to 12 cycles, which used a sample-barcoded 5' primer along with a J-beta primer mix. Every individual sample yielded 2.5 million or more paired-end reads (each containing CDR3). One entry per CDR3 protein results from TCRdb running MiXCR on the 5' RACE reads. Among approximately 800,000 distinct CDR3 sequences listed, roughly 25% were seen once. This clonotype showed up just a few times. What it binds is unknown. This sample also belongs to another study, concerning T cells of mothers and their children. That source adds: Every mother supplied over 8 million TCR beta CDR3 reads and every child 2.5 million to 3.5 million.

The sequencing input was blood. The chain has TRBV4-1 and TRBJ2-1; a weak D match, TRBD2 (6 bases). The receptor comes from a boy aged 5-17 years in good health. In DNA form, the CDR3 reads TGCGCCAGCAGCCAAGTCTTGAAACGGGGGAACGACAATGAGCAGTTCTTC. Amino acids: CASSQVLKRGNDNEQFF.